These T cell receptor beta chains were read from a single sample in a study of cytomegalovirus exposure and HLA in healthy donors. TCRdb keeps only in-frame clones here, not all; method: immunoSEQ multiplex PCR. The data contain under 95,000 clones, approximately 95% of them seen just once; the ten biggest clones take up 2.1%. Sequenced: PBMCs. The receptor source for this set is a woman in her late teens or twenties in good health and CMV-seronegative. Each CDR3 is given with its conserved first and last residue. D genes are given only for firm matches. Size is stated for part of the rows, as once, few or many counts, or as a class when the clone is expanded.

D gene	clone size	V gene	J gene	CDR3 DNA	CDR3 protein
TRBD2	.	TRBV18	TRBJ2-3	TGTGCCAGCTCAGCCCTCCGGGGGGGCACAGATACGCAGTATTTT	CASSALRGGTDTQYF
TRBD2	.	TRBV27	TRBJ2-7	TGTGCCAGCAGTTCATCCTCTACGGGGCTAGCGGGACTCGAGCAGTACTTC	CASSSSSTGLAGLEQYF
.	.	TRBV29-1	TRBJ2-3	TGCAGCGTTGCCGGAGCAGCCCTTCACACAGATACGCAGTATTTT	CSVAGAALHTDTQYF
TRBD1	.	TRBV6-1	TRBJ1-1	TGTGCCAGCGCCGTGGGACAGACAAACACTGAAGCTTTCTTT	CASAVGQTNTEAFF
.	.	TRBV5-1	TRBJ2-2	TGCGCCAGCAGCTTGGGCGGCGGGATGGGGACCGGGGAGCTGTTTTTT	CASSLGGGMGTGELFF
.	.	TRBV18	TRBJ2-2	TGTGCCAGCTCACCGGAGTCCGCGAACACCGGGGAGCTGTTTTTT	CASSPESANTGELFF
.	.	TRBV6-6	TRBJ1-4	TGTGCCAGCCGAGACAAGGCGAGCGAAAAACTGTTTTTT	CASRDKASEKLFF
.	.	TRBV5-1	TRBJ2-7	TGCGCCAGCAGCTTGGGGCAGATCGCTTCCTACGAGCAGTACTTC	CASSLGQIASYEQYF
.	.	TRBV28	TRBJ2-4	TGTGCCAGCAGTACCCAGGGTCCTATACTCCGCAAAAACATTCAGTACTTC	CASSTQGPILRKNIQYF
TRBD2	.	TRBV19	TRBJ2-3	TGTGCCACGAGCCCCGGGACTAGCGGTAGCACAGATACGCAGTATTTT	CATSPGTSGSTDTQYF
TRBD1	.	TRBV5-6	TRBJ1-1	TGTGCCAGCAGCTTCTGGGACAGGGATTTAGCTTTCTTT	CASSFWDRDLAFF
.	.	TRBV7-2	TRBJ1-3	TGTGCCAGCAGCCCTAGGTCCCTCTCTGGAAACACCATATATTTT	CASSPRSLSGNTIYF
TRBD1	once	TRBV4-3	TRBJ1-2	TGCGCCAGCAGCCAAGACCTCCGGGACAGAAGCTATGGCTACACCTTC	CASSQDLRDRSYGYTF
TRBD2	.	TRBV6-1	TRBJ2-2	TGTGCCAGCAGCGCGACTAGCGGGGATACCGGGGAGCTGTTTTTT	CASSATSGDTGELFF
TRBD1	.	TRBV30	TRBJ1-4	TGTGCCTGGAACAGGGGGATTGAAAAACTGTTTTTT	CAWNRGIEKLFF
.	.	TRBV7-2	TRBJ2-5	TGTGCCAGCAGCCCGGTTCGCGTGGAGACCCAGTACTTC	CASSPVRVETQYF
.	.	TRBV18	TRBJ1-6	TGTGCCAGCTCACGGGGGACTCTCGATTCACCCCTCCACTTT	CASSRGTLDSPLHF
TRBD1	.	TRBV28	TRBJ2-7	TGTGCCAGCAGTACAAACCTCCGGGACAGAGTCTACGAGCAGTACTTC	CASSTNLRDRVYEQYF
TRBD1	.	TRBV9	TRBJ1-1	TGTGCCAGCAGCGTAGCCCTGCAGGGGGCGAACACTGAAGCTTTCTTT	CASSVALQGANTEAFF
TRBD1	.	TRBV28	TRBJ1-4	TGTGCCAGCAGAGAGACAGGGCGGGATGAAAAACTGTTTTTT	CASRETGRDEKLFF
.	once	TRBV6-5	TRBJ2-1	TGTGCCAGCACTCGCGGAGTCAATGAGCAGTTCTTC	CASTRGVNEQFF
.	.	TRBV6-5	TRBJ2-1	TGTGCCAGCAGCCCTTACGGGGGTACCTACAATGAGCAGTTCTTC	CASSPYGGTYNEQFF
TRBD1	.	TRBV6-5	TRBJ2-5	TGTGCCAGCCGCACAGGGGTGGAGACCCAGTACTTC	CASRTGVETQYF
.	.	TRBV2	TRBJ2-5	TGTGCCAGCAGGGGTGTTGGGGGACAATTGTTCCAAGAGACCCAGTACTTC	CASRGVGGQLFQETQYF
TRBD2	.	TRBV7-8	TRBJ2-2	TGTGCCAGCAGCTTAGGGGTAGCGGGCCGGCTTAGTGCCGGGGAGCTGTTTTTT	CASSLGVAGRLSAGELFF
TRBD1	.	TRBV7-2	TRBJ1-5	TGTGCCAGCAGCCCAGGGACAGGGTTCAATCAGCCCCAGCATTTT	CASSPGTGFNQPQHF
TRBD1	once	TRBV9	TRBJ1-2	TGTGCCAGCAGCCTCCGGGACAGGGGGCCGTGGGGCTACACCTTC	CASSLRDRGPWGYTF
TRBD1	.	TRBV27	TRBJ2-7	TGTGCCAGCAGTGCCGGACAGGGCTACGAGCAGTACTTC	CASSAGQGYEQYF
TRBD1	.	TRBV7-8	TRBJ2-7	TGTGCCAGCAGCTTAGACAGGGGTAGCGAGCAGTACTTC	CASSLDRGSEQYF
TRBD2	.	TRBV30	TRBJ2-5	TGTGCCTGGATACTAGCGGGAGTAGGAGAGACCCAGTACTTC	CAWILAGVGETQYF
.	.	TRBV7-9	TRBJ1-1	TGTGCCAGCAGCTTACCAGGGTCGGAAGCTTTCTTT	CASSLPGSEAFF
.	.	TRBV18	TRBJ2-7	TGTGCCAGCTCACCAAACCGGGACTCTCCCTACGAGCAGTACTTC	CASSPNRDSPYEQYF
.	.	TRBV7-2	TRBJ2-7	TGTGCCAGCAGCTTAAGCTCGGTCGGACACCCTAACGAGCAGTACTTC	CASSLSSVGHPNEQYF
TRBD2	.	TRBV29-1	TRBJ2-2	TGCAGCGTTTCTTCAAGACTAGCGGGGAACACCGGGGAGCTGTTTTTT	CSVSSRLAGNTGELFF
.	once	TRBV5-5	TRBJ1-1	TGTGCCAGCAGCTTGGAGACAGCTGGGAACAGAAGGGACACTGAAGCTTTCTTT	CASSLETAGNRRDTEAFF
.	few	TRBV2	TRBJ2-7	TGTGCCAGGGGCGGGCCAGACGAGCAGTACTTC	CARGGPDEQYF
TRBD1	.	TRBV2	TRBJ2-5	TGTGCCAGCAGTGAGGGGGACAGGCGGGAGACCCAGTACTTC	CASSEGDRRETQYF
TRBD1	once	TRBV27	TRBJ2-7	TGTGCCAGCAGTTACGGACAGGGGTGGGAATACGAGCAGTACTTC	CASSYGQGWEYEQYF
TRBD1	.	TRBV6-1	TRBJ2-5	TGTGCCAGCAGTCGAAGGACAGGGGGCCAAGAGACCCAGTACTTC	CASSRRTGGQETQYF
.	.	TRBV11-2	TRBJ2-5	TGTGCCAGCAGCCGCGGGGTCCAAGAGACCCAGTACTTC	CASSRGVQETQYF
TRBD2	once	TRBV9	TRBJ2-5	TGTGCCAGCAGCGTAGCCCACGGACTAGCGGGGGGGCCCTATGAGACCCAGTACTTC	CASSVAHGLAGGPYETQYF
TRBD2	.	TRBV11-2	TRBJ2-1	TGTGCCAGCAGCTCCGGGACTAGCGGGAGCCGTTACAATGAGCAGTTCTTC	CASSSGTSGSRYNEQFF
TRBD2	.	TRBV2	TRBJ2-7	TGTGCCAGCAGACTCCGGACTAGCGGGAGCTCCTACGAGCAGTACTTC	CASRLRTSGSSYEQYF
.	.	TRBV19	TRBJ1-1	TGTGCCAGTAGTTTCGGGAACACTGAAGCTTTCTTT	CASSFGNTEAFF
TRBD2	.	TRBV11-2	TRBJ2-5	TGTGCCAGCAGCTACATCGGGGGGCAAGAGACCCAGTACTTC	CASSYIGGQETQYF
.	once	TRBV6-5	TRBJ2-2	TGTGCCACCGGCCGTCTGGGCGCGAACACCGGGGAGCTGTTTTTT	CATGRLGANTGELFF
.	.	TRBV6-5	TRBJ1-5	TGTGCCAGCAGTACAGGGTCCAGTCAGCCCCAGCATTTT	CASSTGSSQPQHF
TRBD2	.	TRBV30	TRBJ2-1	TGTGCCTGGAGGGACATTGGGACTAGCGGGGGCCTGAACAATGAGCAGTTCTTC	CAWRDIGTSGGLNNEQFF
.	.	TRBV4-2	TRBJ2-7	TGTGCCAGCAGCCAAGTGCCGGGACAAATGAGCTCCTACGAGCAGTACTTC	CASSQVPGQMSSYEQYF
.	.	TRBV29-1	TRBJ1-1	TGCAGCGTGATACAGGGTTTTCTAGCTTTCTTT	CSVIQGFLAFF
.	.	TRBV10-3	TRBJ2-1	TGTGCCATCAGTGGCCCAGGGGTCTCCTACAATGAGCAGTTCTTC	CAISGPGVSYNEQFF
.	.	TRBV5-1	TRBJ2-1	TGCGCCAGCAGCTTGGTCGGGGGAAATGAGCAGTTCTTC	CASSLVGGNEQFF
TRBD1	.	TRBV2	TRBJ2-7	TGTGCCAGCAGCCCCGGGACAGGAGCCTACGAGCAGTACTTC	CASSPGTGAYEQYF
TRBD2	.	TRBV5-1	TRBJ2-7	TGCGCCAGCAGCTTTTGGACTAGCGGGAGGATAATCCACGAGCAGTACTTC	CASSFWTSGRIIHEQYF
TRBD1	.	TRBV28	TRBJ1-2	TGTGCCAGCTTGGGACAGAACTATGGCTACACCTTC	CASLGQNYGYTF